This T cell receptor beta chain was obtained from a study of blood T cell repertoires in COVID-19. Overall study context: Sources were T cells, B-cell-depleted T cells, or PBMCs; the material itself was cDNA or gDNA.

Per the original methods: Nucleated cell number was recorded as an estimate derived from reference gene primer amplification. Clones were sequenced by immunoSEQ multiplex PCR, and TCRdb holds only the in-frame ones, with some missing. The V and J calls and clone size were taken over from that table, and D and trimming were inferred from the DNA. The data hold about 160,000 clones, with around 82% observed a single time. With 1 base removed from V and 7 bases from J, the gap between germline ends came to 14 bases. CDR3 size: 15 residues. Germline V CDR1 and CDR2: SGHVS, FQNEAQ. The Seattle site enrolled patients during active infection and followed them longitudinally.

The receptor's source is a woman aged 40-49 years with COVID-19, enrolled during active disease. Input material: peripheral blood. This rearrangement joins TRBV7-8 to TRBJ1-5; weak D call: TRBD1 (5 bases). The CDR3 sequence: CASSLGQGRGQPQHF. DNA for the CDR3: TGTGCCAGCAGCTTAGGGCAGGGAAGGGGACAGCCCCAGCATTTT.